Listed here are 23 T cell receptor beta chains from one sample, sequenced in a study of technical replicates of blood from a few donors. Clones were sequenced by immunoSEQ multiplex PCR, and TCRdb holds only the in-frame ones, with some missing. In the table there are about 63,000 clones, 70% to 90% of which are singletons. The sample taken for sequencing was PBMCs. Receptors were obtained from a human donor in good health. Some clones in this sample may be carry-over from other donors' samples.

The gene calls are TRBV29-1 and TRBJ2-5; perhaps TRBD1 as D (6 bases). The V end was cut by 4 bases, the J end by 2 bases, with 14 bases between. CDR1 and CDR2 from the germline V gene are SQVTM and ANQGSEA. The CDR3 is made up of 14 amino acids. The CDR3 spells CSVVVWTVQETQYF. DNA for the CDR3: TGCAGCGTTGTAGTGTGGACAGTACAAGAGACCCAGTACTTC.

J is TRBJ2-7 and V is TRBV5-4; unclear D gene. CDR3 size: 13 residues. Germline V lookup: CDR1 SGHNT, CDR2 YYREEE (reference sequence). V gave up 1 base and J gave up 0 bases, with 5 bases separating them. The CDR3 sequence: CASSLLSSYEQYF. Written as DNA, the CDR3 is TGTGCCAGCAGCTTGCTAAGCTCCTACGAGCAGTACTTC.

This rearrangement joins TRBV6-5 to TRBJ2-7, with D possibly TRBD2 on 6 matching bases. This CDR3 has 15 amino acids. CDR1 and CDR2 (germline): MNHEY, SVGAGI. The V end lost 0 bases, the J end lost 7 bases, and 16 bases lay between the germline ends. The chain's CDR3 is CASSYSGLPAGEQYF. The CDR3 nucleotides are TGTGCCAGCAGTTACTCGGGGCTCCCCGCGGGGGAGCAGTACTTC.

The chain links TRBV23-1 to TRBJ2-4; 7 bases line up with TRBD1. TRBV23-1 belongs to the ORF category, with a function that is uncertain. The CDR3 sequence is 18 residues long. The V and J ends lost 0 bases and 0 bases, in that order; junction bases with no gene match: 8. CDR3 sequence (DNA): TGCGCCAGCAGTCAATCCGGGACAGCAATCCTAGCCAAAAACATTCAGTACTTC. Translation: CASSQSGTAILAKNIQYF.

V is TRBV7-3 and J is TRBJ2-2; perhaps TRBD1 as D (6 bases). Trimming took off 5 bases at V and 4 bases at J, with 17 bases between the two ends. Germline V lookup: CDR1 SGHTA, CDR2 FQGTGA. This CDR3 region has 16 residues. For the CDR3, the DNA is TGTGCCAGCAGCCAGGGCCGTGGGGGCATCACCGGGGAGCTGTTTTTT. Translating gives CASSQGRGGITGELFF.

J is TRBJ1-5 and V is TRBV11-2, with a possible D match to TRBD1 (5 bases). The CDR3 spans 14 residues. CDR1 SGHAT and CDR2 FQNNGV come from the germline V gene. V was pared by 1 base and J by 8 bases, with 12 bases between. CDR3 in DNA: TGTGCCAGCAGCTTAGCCGGGGGGTCGGAGCCCCAGCATTTT. Protein product: CASSLAGGSEPQHF.

The rearrangement joins TRBV5-1 to TRBJ2-2; 11 nucleotides line up with TRBD2. The length of the CDR3 is 16 residues. The V gene's germline CDR1 is SGHRS and CDR2 YFSETQ. J lost 3 bases, V lost 2 bases, and 3 bases had no gene match. Here the CDR3 reads CASSFQTSGDTGELFF. The CDR3 DNA follows: TGCGCCAGCAGCTTCCAGACTAGCGGGGACACCGGGGAGCTGTTTTTT.

The chain is built from TRBV5-1 and TRBJ2-5; TRBD1 aligns across 8 bases. The CDR3 totals 15 residues. CDR1 is SGHRS, CDR2 YFSETQ, per germline. Trimming removed 5 bases from V and 1 base from J; junction bases left unmatched: 7. CDR3 coding DNA: TGCGCCAGCAGACCAGGGGGCCACCCCCAAGAGACCCAGTACTTC. Protein sequence: CASRPGGHPQETQYF.

The chain has TRBV5-1 and TRBJ2-4; 10 nucleotides match TRBD2. Trimming cost V 4 bases and J 8 bases; bases outside gene matches: 3. The CDR3 is 13 amino acids. Germline V lookup: CDR1 SGHRS, CDR2 YFSETQ. CDR3 sequence: CASSPSGSDIQYF. The DNA of the CDR3 is TGCGCCAGCAGCCCTAGCGGGAGTGACATTCAGTACTTC.

J is TRBJ2-1 and V is TRBV7-9; D ambiguous. The germline CDR1 and CDR2 sequences are SEHNR and FQNEAQ (reference sequence). The CDR3 spans 12 residues. Trimming cost V 0 bases and J 12 bases, with 9 bases left between them. In nucleotides, the CDR3 is TGTGCCAGCAGCTTAGCTGATACTGGGCAGTTCTTC. It specifies CASSLADTGQFF.

The chain combines TRBV28 with TRBJ1-6; tentative D call: TRBD1 (6 bases). This CDR3 spans 13 amino acids. CDR1 and CDR2 (germline): MDHEN, SYDVKM. Trimming took off 5 bases at V and 7 bases at J, with 9 bases between the two ends. CDR3 coding DNA: TGTGCCAGCAGTCAGGGGCGCAATTCACCCCTCCACTTT. Its translation: CASSQGRNSPLHF.

The CDR3, as DNA: TGTGCCAGCAGCGTATTGGGGCCCTCCTACAATGAGCAGTTCTTC. This codes for CASSVLGPSYNEQFF. V gene TRBV9 combines with J gene TRBJ2-1, with a possible D match to TRBD1 (5 bases). The V end lost 1 base, the J end lost 0 bases, and 8 bases lay between the germline ends. The CDR3 has 15 amino acids. CDR1 and CDR2 from the germline V gene are SGDLS and YYNGEE.

This rearrangement joins TRBV19 to TRBJ2-1; TRBD1 matches at 12 bases. CDR1 and CDR2 from the germline V gene are LNHDA and SQIVND (reference sequence). CDR3 length equals 16 residues. V shed 3 bases, J shed 7 bases, and the junction held 7 bases outside the gene matches. CDR3 amino acids: CASSISGTGGRNEQFF. DNA for the CDR3: TGTGCCAGTAGTATTTCCGGGACAGGGGGCAGGAATGAGCAGTTCTTC. The whole variable domain, remainder taken from reference TRBV19 and TRBJ2-1, is DGGITQSPKYLFRKEGQNVTLSCEQNLNHDAMYWYRQDPGQGLRLIYYSQIVNDFQKGDIAEGYSVSREKKESFPLTVTSAQKNPTAFYLCASSISGTGGRNEQFFGPGTRLTVL.

The V and J genes are TRBV25-1 and TRBJ1-2, with D possibly matching TRBD1 (6 bases). Looked up from germline, CDR1 is MGHDK and CDR2 is SYGVNS. This CDR3 is 12 amino acids long. V lost 4 bases, J lost 8 bases, and 11 bases lay in between. This CDR3 is CASSVTGRGYTF. The CDR3 region has the DNA TGTGCCAGCAGTGTGACAGGTAGAGGCTACACCTTC.

The V call is TRBV29-1, the J call TRBJ2-1, with 8 bases matching TRBD1. The germline CDR1 and CDR2 sequences are SQVTM and ANQGSEA. V was pared by 2 bases and J by 8 bases, with 11 bases of the junction left unmatched. The CDR3 spans 15 residues. CDR3 nucleotides: TGCAGCGTTGAATGGACGGACAGGGAAGGCGATGAGCAGTTCTTC. The encoded protein is CSVEWTDREGDEQFF.

The chain couples TRBV7-3 to TRBJ2-5; 9 bases are a match to TRBD2. The V gene's germline CDR1 is SGHTA and CDR2 FQGTGA. This CDR3 contains 13 residues. J was trimmed by 5 bases and V by 2 bases; bases with no gene match: 0. The CDR3 region has the DNA TGTGCCAGCAGCTTAGCGGGGGGGGAGACCCAGTACTTC. This encodes CASSLAGGETQYF.

The chain uses TRBV11-1 and TRBJ2-7; a weak D match, TRBD1 (6 bases). In germline, CDR1 is SGHAT, CDR2 FQDESV (reference sequence). V shed 5 bases and J shed 2 bases, with 16 bases lying between them. The CDR3 covers 15 residues. CDR3 residues: CASSPRGRGAYEQYF. DNA for the CDR3: TGTGCCAGCAGCCCTCGGGGCAGGGGAGCCTACGAGCAGTACTTC.

The chain has TRBV7-9 and TRBJ1-2, with D perhaps matching TRBD1 (6 bases). The CDR3 covers 16 residues. The germline V and J ends were trimmed by 1 base and 4 bases, with 16 bases remaining between them. Germline V CDR1 and CDR2: SEHNR, FQNEAQ (reference sequence). This CDR3 is CASSLGGVGTSYGYTF. CDR3 in DNA: TGTGCCAGCAGCTTAGGAGGGGTTGGGACAAGCTATGGCTACACCTTC.

This chain joins TRBV5-1 and TRBJ2-3; weak D call: TRBD2 (6 bases). The V gene's germline CDR1 is SGHRS and CDR2 YFSETQ. Trimming removed 0 bases at V and 2 bases at J, with 10 bases between. The CDR3 has 15 residues. CDR3 nucleotides: TGCGCCAGCAGCTTGGTCGGGAGACCCACAGATACGCAGTATTTT. Its translation is CASSLVGRPTDTQYF.

The chain links TRBV28 to TRBJ2-1, with D maybe TRBD2 (5 bases). There are 15 residues in the CDR3. Between the trimmed V and J ends, which lost 3 bases and 8 bases, there was a span of 17 bases. CDR1 and CDR2 from the germline V gene are MDHEN and SYDVKM. Here the CDR3 reads CASSLMRVPPHEQFF. CDR3 coding DNA: TGTGCCAGCAGTTTGATGCGGGTCCCTCCCCATGAGCAGTTCTTC.

This rearrangement joins TRBV6-1 to TRBJ1-1, with D tentatively TRBD1 (5 bases). The CDR3 consists of 14 residues. Germline loops: CDR1 MNHNS, CDR2 SASEGT. Deletions cut 3 bases from V and 1 base from J, with 9 bases between. In nucleotides, the CDR3 is TGTGCCAGCAGTGACAGGGCCGGGAACACTGAAGCTTTCTTT. Encoded protein: CASSDRAGNTEAFF.

The rearrangement joins TRBV2 to TRBJ2-7; weak D call: TRBD2 (6 bases). V gave up 8 bases and J gave up 8 bases, with 13 bases separating them. This CDR3 has 11 amino acids. Germline CDR1 is SNHLY and CDR2 is FYNNEI. CDR3 protein: CASCPAGKQYF. CDR3 nucleotides: TGTGCCAGCTGTCCCGCGGGGAAGCAGTACTTC.

The chain couples TRBV6-4 to TRBJ1-1; possibly TRBD1 for D (6 bases). Trimming cost V 6 bases and J 1 base, with 12 bases left between them. Germline CDR1 MRHNA, CDR2 SNTAGT. CDR3 size: 14 residues. CDR3 DNA: TGTGCCAGCAGACAAGGACAGAGGAACACTGAAGCTTTCTTT. Translated, it gives CASRQGQRNTEAFF.